A single sample gave rise to the 23 T cell receptor beta chains below, sequenced in a study of persistence of HIV-infected CD4 T cells. The stimulus was an HIV-1 Gag 15-mer peptide pool, about 1 ug/peptide/mL. Responding CD4+ T cells were sorted by upregulation of both CD40 ligand and CD69. Their recognized antigens are unknown. Sequencing used immunoSEQ version 4 in survey mode. The data were produced by immunoSEQ multiplex PCR, yet TCRdb's version contains in-frame clones alone and is incomplete. The sample contains about 32,000 clones, approximately 66% of which appear only once. The source was CD4+ T cells sorted from PBMCs after roughly 18-hour stimulation, collected from a patient who received antiretroviral therapy. Source of these receptors: an adult man with HIV who was CMV-seropositive.

This chain uses TRBV7-3 with TRBJ1-1; D gene ambiguous. This CDR3 comprises 13 residues. The ends were cut back, 5 bases at V and 5 bases at J, with 12 bases in the middle. CDR1 and CDR2 (germline): SGHTA, FQGTGA. In DNA, the CDR3 is TGTGCCAGCAGCCCGGATGGGCCGACTGAAGCTTTCTTT. Translated: CASSPDGPTEAFF.

The V gene is TRBV18, the J gene TRBJ1-6; a possible D gene is TRBD1 (5 bases). V dropped 4 bases and J dropped 2 bases, with 9 bases sitting between them. This CDR3 is built from 15 residues. In germline, CDR1 is KGHSH, CDR2 LQKENI. CDR3 protein: CASSRDSAYNSPLHF. The CDR3 DNA is TGTGCCAGCTCACGTGACAGCGCCTATAATTCACCCCTCCACTTT.

This clone was seen a few times. This chain links TRBV7-9 with TRBJ1-1, with D perhaps TRBD1 (6 bases). The CDR3 is made up of 15 amino acids. Trimming removed 4 bases from V and 0 bases from J, with 12 bases in between. The germline gives CDR1 SEHNR, CDR2 FQNEAQ (reference sequence). The CDR3 DNA sequence: TGTGCCAGCAGCTCAACGGGACACCTGAACACTGAAGCTTTCTTT. It codes for CASSSTGHLNTEAFF.

The chain is built from TRBV30 and TRBJ1-1, with D possibly being TRBD1 (5 bases). Germline-derived CDR1 and CDR2 are GTSNPN and SVGIG (reference sequence). This CDR3 has 13 amino acids. Trimming left V 3 bases short and J 0 bases short, with 8 bases between. The CDR3: CAWRTTVNTEAFF. CDR3 sequence (DNA): TGTGCCTGGAGGACGACAGTGAACACTGAAGCTTTCTTT.

This clone was observed a few times. The chain has TRBV2 and TRBJ2-7; D not certain. The CDR3 has 16 residues. Germline lookup yields CDR1 SNHLY and CDR2 FYNNEI. Trimming pared 3 bases from V and 0 bases from J, leaving 15 bases between. Here the CDR3 DNA reads TGTGCCAGCAGTGATGTCTCCCCTGGGTCCTCCTACGAGCAGTACTTC. It encodes CASSDVSPGSSYEQYF.

V and J are TRBV7-8 and TRBJ2-3; D perhaps matches TRBD2 (5 bases). V lost 5 bases to trimming and J lost 2 bases, with 17 bases between them. Germline V lookup: CDR1 SGHVS, CDR2 FQNEAQ. This CDR3 has 16 residues. CDR3 sequence: CASSPLAGSFTDTQYF. In nucleotides, the CDR3 is TGTGCCAGCAGCCCCTTGGCGGGCTCGTTCACAGATACGCAGTATTTT.

V gene TRBV2 combines with J gene TRBJ2-2; TRBD1 matches at 7 bases. The CDR3 covers 16 residues. In germline, CDR1 is SNHLY, CDR2 FYNNEI. V was clipped by 8 bases and J by 0 bases; unmatched bases: 9. CDR3 region: CASLKGGLANTGELFF. The CDR3 bases are TGTGCCAGCCTTAAAGGGGGCCTAGCGAACACCGGGGAGCTGTTTTTT.

The chain joins TRBV28 to TRBJ2-3; unclear D gene. Germline V gene data show CDR1 as MDHEN and CDR2 as SYDVKM. The CDR3 contains 14 residues. V lost 5 bases, J lost 0 bases, and 9 bases lay in between. The CDR3 protein is CASSPPVSTDTQYF. In DNA, the CDR3 is TGTGCCAGCAGTCCCCCCGTGAGCACAGATACGCAGTATTTT.

The rearrangement uses TRBV7-2 and TRBJ1-1; D might be TRBD1 (6 bases). The CDR3 is 13 amino acids. Trimming shortened V by 4 bases and J by 4 bases, and 10 bases separated the two germline ends. The germline gives CDR1 SGHTA, CDR2 FQGNSA. The CDR3 DNA reads as TGTGCCAGCAGCTCTCAGGGGTTCACTGAAGCTTTCTTT. It specifies CASSSQGFTEAFF. Variable domain in full (rest from reference TRBV7-2 and TRBJ1-1): GAGVSQSPSNKVTEKGKDVELRCDPISGHTALYWYRQSLGQGLEFLIYFQGNSAPDKSGLPSDRFSAERTGGSVSTLTIQRTQQEDSAVYLCASSSQGFTEAFFGQGTRLTVV.

This chain connects TRBV29-1 to TRBJ2-7; D is unclear. Trimming pared 4 bases from V and 7 bases from J, leaving 17 bases between. This CDR3 spans 13 amino acids. Germline-derived CDR1 and CDR2 are SQVTM and ANQGSEA. The CDR3 is CSVGERSGREQYF. Here the CDR3 DNA reads TGCAGCGTTGGAGAAAGGTCCGGTAGGGAGCAGTACTTC.

CDR3: CASGGQGTLGSPLHF. The CDR3 nucleotides read TGTGCCAGTGGAGGACAGGGAACTTTGGGTTCACCCCTCCACTTT. The chain carries TRBV19 and TRBJ1-6; 8 bases agree with TRBD1. V lost 8 bases, J lost 9 bases, and 12 bases stayed unmatched. Per germline, CDR1 LNHDA and CDR2 SQIVND (reference sequence). This CDR3 region has 15 residues. Full variable domain (outside the CDR3, taken from reference TRBV19 and TRBJ1-6): DGGITQSPKYLFRKEGQNVTLSCEQNLNHDAMYWYRQDPGQGLRLIYYSQIVNDFQKGDIAEGYSVSREKKESFPLTVTSAQKNPTAFYLCASGGQGTLGSPLHFGNGTRLTVT.

This clone was detected only a few times. The rearrangement links TRBV28 to TRBJ1-1; no firm D call. There are 11 residues in the CDR3. Deletions cut 4 bases from V and 11 bases from J, with 11 bases between. The germline V gene encodes CDR1 MDHEN and CDR2 SYDVKM. The DNA for the CDR3 is TGTGCCAGCAGTTATCAAGCAGAGGCTTTCTTT. Its protein is CASSYQAEAFF.

This chain joins TRBV4-2 and TRBJ1-1; no clear D gene. CDR1 is LGHNA and CDR2 is YNFKEQ in the germline V gene. The CDR3 runs 13 residues. Trimming stripped 1 base from V and 1 base from J, with 4 bases between. Here the CDR3 reads CASSQAKNTEAFF. The CDR3 coding sequence is TGTGCCAGCAGCCAAGCTAAGAACACTGAAGCTTTCTTT.

The V and J genes are TRBV12-3 or TRBV12-4 and TRBJ2-3; TRBD1 matches 7 bases. The CDR3 runs to 13 residues. V was pared by 7 bases and J by 8 bases, with 9 bases of the junction left unmatched. In DNA, the CDR3 is TGTGCCAGCAATGGGGACAGTCAAGTTACGCAGTATTTT. Its protein is CASNGDSQVTQYF.

The CDR3 region is CASSGQGRDTQYF. Here the CDR3 DNA reads TGTGCCAGCAGTGGTCAGGGAAGGGATACGCAGTATTTT. The chain combines TRBV6-4 with TRBJ2-3, with D possibly TRBD1 on 5 matching bases. Germline loops: CDR1 MRHNA, CDR2 SNTAGT. CDR3 length equals 13 residues. The germline V and J ends were trimmed by 4 bases and 6 bases, with 11 bases remaining between them.

The genes are TRBV19 and TRBJ1-4; TRBD1 is a possible D gene (5 bases). Germline CDR1 LNHDA, CDR2 SQIVND (reference sequence). The CDR3 has 15 residues. V was shortened by 5 bases and J by 0 bases, with 10 bases between the two germline ends. Written as DNA, the CDR3 is TGTGCCAGTAGTTTTCAGGGTGCAACTAATGAAAAACTGTTTTTT. This encodes CASSFQGATNEKLFF.

The V and J genes are TRBV7-9 and TRBJ2-1; TRBD1 matches 8 bases. Germline values: CDR1 SEHNR, CDR2 FQNEAQ (reference sequence). This CDR3 is built from 15 residues. V lost 8 bases to trimming and J lost 7 bases; unmatched junction nucleotides: 13. The DNA for the CDR3 is TGTGCCAGCTCGAGCCGAGACAGGGGCCCTAATGAGCAGTTCTTC. Translated: CASSSRDRGPNEQFF.

The chain uses TRBV6-5 and TRBJ1-5; 9 bases agree with TRBD1. Germline V CDR1 and CDR2: MNHEY, SVGAGI. The CDR3 totals 15 residues. V gave up 6 bases and J gave up 4 bases; unmatched junction bases: 7. CDR3 amino acids: CASRISTGGNQPQHF. The CDR3, as DNA: TGTGCCAGCAGGATATCGACAGGGGGTAATCAGCCCCAGCATTTT.

The chain joins TRBV4-1 to TRBJ1-4; tentatively, D is TRBD1 (5 bases). Per germline, CDR1 MGHRA and CDR2 YSYEKL. Trimming left V 2 bases short and J 6 bases short, with 19 bases between. The CDR3 has 17 residues. The CDR3 nucleotides are TGCGCCAGCAGCCAAAACCGCCGGGGACTGGGGGATGAAAAACTGTTTTTT. It yields the protein CASSQNRRGLGDEKLFF.

This chain connects TRBV5-1 to TRBJ2-3; D is unresolved. The V end was cut by 2 bases, the J end by 2 bases, with 12 bases between. The CDR3 runs 15 residues. Germline assignment: CDR1 SGHRS and CDR2 YFSETQ. In DNA, the CDR3 is TGCGCCAGCAGCTTAGGAACCACCACCACAGATACGCAGTATTTT. Translated: CASSLGTTTTDTQYF.

The chain has TRBV25-1 and TRBJ1-5; possible D gene TRBD1, 6 bases. Germline CDR1 is MGHDK and CDR2 is SYGVNS. V gave up 5 bases and J gave up 7 bases, with 15 bases separating them. This CDR3 region has 14 residues. DNA of the CDR3: TGTGCCAGCAGTCAAACAGGGTCAGGACAGCCCCAGCATTTT. Amino acid sequence: CASSQTGSGQPQHF. Together with reference TRBV25-1 and TRBJ1-5, the CDR3 gives the full variable domain: EADIYQTPRYLVIGTGKKITLECSQTMGHDKMYWYQQDPGMELHLIHYSYGVNSTEKGDLSSESTVSRIRTEHFPLTLESARPSHTSQYLCASSQTGSGQPQHFGDGTRLSIL.

The rearrangement links TRBV12-3 or TRBV12-4 to TRBJ2-3, with a tentative D call TRBD1 (6 bases). Trimming shortened V by 6 bases and J by 9 bases, and 16 bases separated the two germline ends. This CDR3 region has 13 residues. DNA for the CDR3: TGTGCCAGCAGCCTTATAGGGGGAGCCACGCAGTATTTT. Translating it yields CASSLIGGATQYF.

The chain couples TRBV4-1 to TRBJ2-7; the D gene is possibly TRBD1 (5 bases). The length of the CDR3 is 15 residues. The germline V and J ends were trimmed by 0 bases and 2 bases, with 11 bases remaining between them. The germline CDR1 and CDR2 sequences are MGHRA and YSYEKL. The DNA of the CDR3 is TGCGCCAGCAGCCAAGACGGCAAGGGGACCTACGAGCAGTACTTC. Translated: CASSQDGKGTYEQYF.